The clone carrying this T cell receptor beta chain was detected once. This entry comes from a study of T cells after yellow fever vaccination. V was pared by 4 bases and J by 6 bases, with 13 bases of the junction left unmatched. The CDR3 length is 16 residues. Germline values: CDR1 SGHRS, CDR2 YFSETQ. TCRdb analysed the 5' RACE reads with MiXCR anew, one entry per CDR3 protein. The sample has more than 450,000 distinct CDR3 sequences; roughly 22% are singletons. The source is a man aged 18 to 29 who received the YFV17D yellow fever vaccine. The sample here was PBMCs, taken around 3 weeks after the first yellow fever vaccination. The V and J genes are TRBV5-1 and TRBJ2-7; 10 bases map to TRBD2. CDR3 sequence (DNA): TGCGCCAGCAGCCCGGCCGCTAGCGGGGGTCCCATCGAGCAGTACTTC. Translation: CASSPAASGGPIEQYF.